The clone carrying this T cell receptor beta chain was counted a few times. Its antigen is unknown. The data originate from a study of T-cell memory formation after mild COVID-19. In the study overall: For the most part, TCR clusters were specific to one donor. Study observations and caveats: Contracting CD4+ clones sat mainly in CM and EM; CD8+ in EMRA. Clones that contracted from day 15 to 85 had balanced CD4/CD8; later expanders were CD4+ biased.

Trimming took off 4 bases at V and 2 bases at J, with 14 bases between the two ends. Germline loops: CDR1 SGHRS, CDR2 YFSETQ. The CDR3 is 15 residues long. After 5'RACE with constant-segment primers, TCR alpha and TCR beta cDNA libraries carrying sample barcodes and UMIs were obtained. MiXCR was run by TCRdb on the 5' RACE reads, yielding one entry per CDR3 protein. This table holds about 360,000 distinct CDR3 sequences, around 15% found once. This receptor was taken from a man younger than 35 who had mild COVID-19 (a few samples of this study predate the infection). Cell type and time point are not known. The chain recombines TRBV5-1 with TRBJ2-3; the D gene could be TRBD1 or TRBD2 (6 bases each). The sequenced sample consisted of PBMCs or a T cell subset sorted from them (not recorded which). The CDR3 nucleotides read TGCGCCAGCAGCCCGGGGGCAGGGTCCACAGATACGCAGTATTTT. As protein: CASSPGAGSTDTQYF.